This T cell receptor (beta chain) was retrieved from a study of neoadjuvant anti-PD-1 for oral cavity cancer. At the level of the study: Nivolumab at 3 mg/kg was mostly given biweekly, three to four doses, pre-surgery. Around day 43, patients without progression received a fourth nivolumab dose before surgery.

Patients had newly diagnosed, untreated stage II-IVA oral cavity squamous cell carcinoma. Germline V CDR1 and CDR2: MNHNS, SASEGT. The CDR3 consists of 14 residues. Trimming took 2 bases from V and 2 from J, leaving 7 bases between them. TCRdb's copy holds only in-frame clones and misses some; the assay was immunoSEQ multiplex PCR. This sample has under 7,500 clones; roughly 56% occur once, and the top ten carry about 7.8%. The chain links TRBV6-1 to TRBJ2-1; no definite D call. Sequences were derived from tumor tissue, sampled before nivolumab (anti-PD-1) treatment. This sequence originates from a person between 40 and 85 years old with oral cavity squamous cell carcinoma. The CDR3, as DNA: TGTGCCAGCAGTGAACTAGTCGCCTACAATGAGCAGTTCTTC. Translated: CASSELVAYNEQFF.